Detailed here is one T cell receptor (beta chain). What it recognizes is unknown. The CDR3 has 13 amino acids. Germline V gene lookup returns CDR1 SGDLS and CDR2 YYNGEE. V gave up 3 bases and J gave up 5 bases; unmatched junction bases: 2. The data are from a study of cytomegalovirus exposure and HLA in healthy donors. Study results and caveats: Presence/absence analysis assumed near-uniform sequencing depth across donors. Immune exposure information comprised only CMV serostatus. In a later analysis, TCR beta V- and J-gene trimming showed a link to a missense DCLRE1C variant.

The PCR made use of 60 Vbeta and 13 Jbeta primers. TCRdb's copy holds only in-frame clones and misses some; the assay was immunoSEQ multiplex PCR. The sample yields 130,000 to 150,000 clones, approximately 78% seen once. V is TRBV9 and J is TRBJ1-1, with TRBD1 identical over 9 bases. The sequence came from a female donor in good health and CMV-seronegative. Sequencing was performed on PBMCs. CDR3 sequence: CASSGTGVTEAFF. The CDR3 nucleotides read TGTGCCAGCAGCGGGACAGGGGTGACTGAAGCTTTCTTT.